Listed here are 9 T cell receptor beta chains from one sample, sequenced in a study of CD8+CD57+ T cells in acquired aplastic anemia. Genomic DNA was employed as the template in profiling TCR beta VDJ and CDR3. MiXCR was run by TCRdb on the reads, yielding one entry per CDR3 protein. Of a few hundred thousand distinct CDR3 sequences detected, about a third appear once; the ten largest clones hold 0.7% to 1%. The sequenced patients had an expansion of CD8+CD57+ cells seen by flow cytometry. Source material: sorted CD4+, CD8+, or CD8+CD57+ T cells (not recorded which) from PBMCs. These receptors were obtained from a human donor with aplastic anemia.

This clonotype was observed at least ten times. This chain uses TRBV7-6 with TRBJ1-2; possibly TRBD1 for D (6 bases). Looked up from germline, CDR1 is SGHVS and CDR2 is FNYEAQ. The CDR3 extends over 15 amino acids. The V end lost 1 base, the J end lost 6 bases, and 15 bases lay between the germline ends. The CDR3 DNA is TGTGCCAGCAGCTTAGTTCCGGGGGCGGGCGATGGCTACACCTTC. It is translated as CASSLVPGAGDGYTF.

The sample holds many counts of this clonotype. CDR3 in amino acids: CSANDLGDGYTF. CDR3 nucleotide sequence: TGCAGTGCCAACGACCTAGGAGATGGCTACACCTTC. This chain joins TRBV20-1 and TRBJ1-2; D gene ambiguous. Trimming took 6 bases from V and 6 from J, leaving 14 bases between them. Germline CDR1 DFQATT, CDR2 SNEGSKA (reference sequence). The CDR3 consists of 12 residues.

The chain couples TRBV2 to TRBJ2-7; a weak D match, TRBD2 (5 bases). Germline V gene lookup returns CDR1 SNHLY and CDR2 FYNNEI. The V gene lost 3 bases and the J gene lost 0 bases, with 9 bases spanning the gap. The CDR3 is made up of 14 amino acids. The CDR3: CASSDIAISYEQYF. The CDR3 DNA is TGTGCCAGCAGTGACATAGCGATCTCCTACGAGCAGTACTTC.

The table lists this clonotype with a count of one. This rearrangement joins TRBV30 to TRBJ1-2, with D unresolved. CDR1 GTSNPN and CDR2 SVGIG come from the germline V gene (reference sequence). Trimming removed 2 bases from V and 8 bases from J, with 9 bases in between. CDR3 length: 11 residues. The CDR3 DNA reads TGTGCCTGGAGTCATTTATGGGGCTACACCTTC. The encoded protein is CAWSHLWGYTF.

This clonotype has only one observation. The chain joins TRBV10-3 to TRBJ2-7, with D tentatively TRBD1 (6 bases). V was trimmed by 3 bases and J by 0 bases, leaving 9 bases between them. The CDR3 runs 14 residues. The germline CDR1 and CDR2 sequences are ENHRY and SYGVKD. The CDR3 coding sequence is TGTGCCATCAGTGAAGCAGGGGACTCCTACGAGCAGTACTTC. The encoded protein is CAISEAGDSYEQYF.

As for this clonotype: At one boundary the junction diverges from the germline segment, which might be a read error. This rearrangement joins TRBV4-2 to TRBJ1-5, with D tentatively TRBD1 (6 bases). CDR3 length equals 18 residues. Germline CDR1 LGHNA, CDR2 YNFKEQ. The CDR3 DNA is TGTGCCGGCAGCCAAGAAGCCAGGGGAAGGTCGAGCAATCAGCCCCAGCATTTT. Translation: CAGSQEARGRSSNQPQHF.

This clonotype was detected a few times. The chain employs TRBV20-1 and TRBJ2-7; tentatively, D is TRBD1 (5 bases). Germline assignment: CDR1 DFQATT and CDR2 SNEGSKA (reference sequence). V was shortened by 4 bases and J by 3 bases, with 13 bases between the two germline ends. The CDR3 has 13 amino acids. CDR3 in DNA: TGCAGTGCTACCCCGACAGTTCACTACGAGCAGTACTTC. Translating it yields CSATPTVHYEQYF.

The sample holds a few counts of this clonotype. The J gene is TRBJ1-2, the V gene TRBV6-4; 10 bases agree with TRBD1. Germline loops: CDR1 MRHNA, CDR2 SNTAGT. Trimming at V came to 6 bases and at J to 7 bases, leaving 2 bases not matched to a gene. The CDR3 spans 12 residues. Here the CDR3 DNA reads TGTGCCAGCAGCCGGACAGGGGGTGGCTACACCTTC. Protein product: CASSRTGGGYTF.

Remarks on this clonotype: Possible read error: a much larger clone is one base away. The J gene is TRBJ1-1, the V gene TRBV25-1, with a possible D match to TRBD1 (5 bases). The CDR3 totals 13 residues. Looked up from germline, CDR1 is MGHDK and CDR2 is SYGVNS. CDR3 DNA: TGTGCCAGCAGCAACAGGCTGAACACTGAAGCTTCCTTT. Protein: CASSNRLNTEASF.